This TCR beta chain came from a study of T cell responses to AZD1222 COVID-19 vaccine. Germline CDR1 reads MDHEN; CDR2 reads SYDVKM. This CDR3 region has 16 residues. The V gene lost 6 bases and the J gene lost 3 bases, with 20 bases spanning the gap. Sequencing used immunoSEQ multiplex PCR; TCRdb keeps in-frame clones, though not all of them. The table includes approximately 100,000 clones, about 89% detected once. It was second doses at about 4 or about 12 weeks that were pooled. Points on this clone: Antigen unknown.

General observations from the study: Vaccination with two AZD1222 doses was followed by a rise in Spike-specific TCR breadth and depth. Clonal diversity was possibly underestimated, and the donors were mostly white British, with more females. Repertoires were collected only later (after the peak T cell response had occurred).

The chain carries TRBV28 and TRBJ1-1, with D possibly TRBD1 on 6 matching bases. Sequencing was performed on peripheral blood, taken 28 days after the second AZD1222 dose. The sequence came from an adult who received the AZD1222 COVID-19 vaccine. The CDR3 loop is CASSHPYRDEDTEAFF. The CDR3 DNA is TGTGCCAGCAGCCACCCATACAGGGACGAGGACACTGAAGCTTTCTTT.